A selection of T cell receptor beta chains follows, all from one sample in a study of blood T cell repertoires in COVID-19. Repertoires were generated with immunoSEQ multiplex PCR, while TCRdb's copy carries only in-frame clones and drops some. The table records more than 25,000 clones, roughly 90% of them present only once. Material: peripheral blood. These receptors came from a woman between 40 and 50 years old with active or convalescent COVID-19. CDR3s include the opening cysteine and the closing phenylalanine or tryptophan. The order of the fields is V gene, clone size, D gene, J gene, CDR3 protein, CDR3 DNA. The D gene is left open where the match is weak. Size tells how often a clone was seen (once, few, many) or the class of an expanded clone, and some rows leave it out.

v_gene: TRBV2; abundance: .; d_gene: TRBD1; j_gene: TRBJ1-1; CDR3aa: CASRADRDNTEAFF; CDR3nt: TGTGCCAGCAGAGCCGACAGGGATAACACTGAAGCTTTCTTT
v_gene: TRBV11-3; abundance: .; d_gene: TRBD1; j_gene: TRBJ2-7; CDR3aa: CASSLESYRGSSYEQYF; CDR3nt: TGTGCCAGCAGCTTAGAGAGTTACAGGGGGAGCTCCTACGAGCAGTACTTC
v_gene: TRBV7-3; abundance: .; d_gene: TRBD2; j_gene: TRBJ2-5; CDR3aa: CASSSGLAGGQETQYF; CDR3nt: TGTGCCAGCAGCTCCGGACTAGCGGGGGGCCAAGAGACCCAGTACTTC
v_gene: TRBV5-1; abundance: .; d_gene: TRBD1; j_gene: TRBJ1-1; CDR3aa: CASSQPGQGARTEAFF; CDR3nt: TGCGCCAGCAGCCAACCGGGACAGGGGGCAAGGACTGAAGCTTTCTTT
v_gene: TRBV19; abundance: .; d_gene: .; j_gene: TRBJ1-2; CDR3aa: CASSIGQGRGYTF; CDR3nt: TGTGCCAGTAGTATTGGGCAGGGTCGGGGCTACACCTTC
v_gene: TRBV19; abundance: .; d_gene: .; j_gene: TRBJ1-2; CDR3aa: CASRGNPYGYTF; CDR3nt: TGTGCCAGTAGGGGCAACCCCTATGGCTACACCTTC
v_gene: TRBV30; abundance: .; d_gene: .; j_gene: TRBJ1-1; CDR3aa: CAWSQGSRGTEAFF; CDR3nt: TGTGCCTGGAGTCAGGGGTCAAGAGGCACTGAAGCTTTCTTT
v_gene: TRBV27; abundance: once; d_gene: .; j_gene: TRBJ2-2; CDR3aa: CASSLFLTGELFF; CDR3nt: TGTGCCAGCAGTTTATTTCTCACCGGGGAGCTGTTTTTT
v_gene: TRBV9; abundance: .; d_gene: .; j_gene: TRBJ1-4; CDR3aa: CASSVVGEKLFF; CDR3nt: TGTGCCAGCAGCGTAGTCGGTGAAAAACTGTTTTTT
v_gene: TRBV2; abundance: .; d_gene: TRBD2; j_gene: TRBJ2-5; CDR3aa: CASATSGREEETQYF; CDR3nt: TGTGCCAGTGCGACTAGCGGGAGGGAGGAGGAGACCCAGTACTTC
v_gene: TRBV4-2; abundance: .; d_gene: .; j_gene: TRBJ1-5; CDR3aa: CASSSRETGNQPQHF; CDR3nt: TGTGCCAGCAGCTCCAGGGAAACTGGCAATCAGCCCCAGCATTTT
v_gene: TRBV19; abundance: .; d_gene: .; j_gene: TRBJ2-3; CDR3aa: CASSISLRTSFTDTQYF; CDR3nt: TGTGCCAGTAGTATAAGCCTCCGGACTTCGTTCACAGATACGCAGTATTTT
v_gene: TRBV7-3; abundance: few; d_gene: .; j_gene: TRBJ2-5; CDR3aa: CASSPDATGTQYF; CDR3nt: TGTGCCAGCAGCCCTGACGCTACAGGGACCCAGTACTTC
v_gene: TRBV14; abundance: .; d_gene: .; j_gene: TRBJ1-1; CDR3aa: CASSQDMGQNTEAFF; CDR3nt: TGTGCCAGCAGCCAAGATATGGGGCAGAACACTGAAGCTTTCTTT
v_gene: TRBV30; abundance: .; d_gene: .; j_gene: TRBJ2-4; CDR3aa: CAWSGAGAKNIQYF; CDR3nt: TGTGCCTGGAGTGGGGCAGGGGCCAAAAACATTCAGTACTTC
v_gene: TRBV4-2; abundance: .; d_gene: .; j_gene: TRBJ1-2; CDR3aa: CASSQARGYTF; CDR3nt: TGTGCCAGCAGCCAAGCACGGGGCTACACCTTC
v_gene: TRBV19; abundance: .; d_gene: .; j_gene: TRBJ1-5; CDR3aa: CASSTGVGQPQHF; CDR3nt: TGTGCCAGTAGTACAGGGGTCGGGCAGCCCCAGCATTTT
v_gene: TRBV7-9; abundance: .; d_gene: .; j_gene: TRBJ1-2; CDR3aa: CASSLPAEEAGYTF; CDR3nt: TGTGCCAGCAGCCTTCCAGCCGAAGAGGCTGGCTACACCTTC
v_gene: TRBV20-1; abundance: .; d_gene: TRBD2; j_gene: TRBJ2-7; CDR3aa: CSAERENEQYF; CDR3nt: TGCAGTGCTGAGCGGGAGAACGAGCAGTACTTC
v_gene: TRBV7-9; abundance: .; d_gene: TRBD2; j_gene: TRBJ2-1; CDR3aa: CASSSGLAGISVGFF; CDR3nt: TGTGCCAGCAGCTCCGGACTAGCGGGGATCTCTGTTGGGTTCTTC
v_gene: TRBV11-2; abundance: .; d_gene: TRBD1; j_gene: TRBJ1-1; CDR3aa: CASSPDPGGVNTEAFF; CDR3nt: TGTGCCAGCAGCCCGGACCCAGGGGGCGTGAACACTGAAGCTTTCTTT
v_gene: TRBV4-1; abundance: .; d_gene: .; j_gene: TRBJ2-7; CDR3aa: CASSQGRGISYEQYF; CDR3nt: TGCGCCAGCAGCCAAGGGCGGGGCATCTCCTACGAGCAGTACTTC
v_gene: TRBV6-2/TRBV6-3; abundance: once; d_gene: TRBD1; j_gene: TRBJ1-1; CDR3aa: CASSYGRGATEAFF; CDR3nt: TGTGCCAGCAGTTACGGCAGGGGGGCGACTGAAGCTTTCTTT
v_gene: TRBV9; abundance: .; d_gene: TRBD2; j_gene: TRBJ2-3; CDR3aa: CASSPRTRSTDTQYF; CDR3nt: TGTGCCAGCAGCCCGCGGACTAGAAGCACAGATACGCAGTATTTT
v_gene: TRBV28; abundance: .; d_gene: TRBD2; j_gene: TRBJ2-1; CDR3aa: CASTRLAGVSYNEQFF; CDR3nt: TGTGCCAGCACCCGACTAGCGGGAGTCTCCTACAATGAGCAGTTCTTC
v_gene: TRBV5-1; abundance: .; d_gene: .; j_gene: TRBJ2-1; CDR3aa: CASSSGFKVSPASDNEQFF; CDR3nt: TGCGCCAGCAGCTCAGGGTTTAAGGTCTCCCCCGCGTCGGACAATGAGCAGTTCTTC
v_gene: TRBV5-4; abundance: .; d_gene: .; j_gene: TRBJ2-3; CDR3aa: CASSFGSPILDTQYF; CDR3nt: TGTGCCAGCAGCTTCGGTAGCCCGATTCTAGACACGCAGTATTTT
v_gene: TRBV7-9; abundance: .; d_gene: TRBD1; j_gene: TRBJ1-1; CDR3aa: CASSSRGLGEAFF; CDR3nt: TGTGCCAGCAGCTCCAGGGGGCTAGGTGAAGCTTTCTTT
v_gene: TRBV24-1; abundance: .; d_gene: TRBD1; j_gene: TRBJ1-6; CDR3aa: CATRGQGALNNSPLHF; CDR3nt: TGTGCCACCCGCGGACAGGGGGCACTGAATAATTCACCCCTCCACTTT
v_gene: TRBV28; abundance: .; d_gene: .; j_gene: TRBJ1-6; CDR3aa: CASNRDGRGPLHF; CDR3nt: TGTGCCAGCAACCGGGACGGGAGAGGACCCCTCCACTTT
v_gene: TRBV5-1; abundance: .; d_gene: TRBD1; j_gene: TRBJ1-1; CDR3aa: CASSQGGRSNTEAFF; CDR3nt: TGCGCCAGCAGCCAGGGGGGAAGATCGAACACTGAAGCTTTCTTT
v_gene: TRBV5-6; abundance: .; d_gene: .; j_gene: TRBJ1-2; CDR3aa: CASFRPGGRYGYTF; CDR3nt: TGTGCCAGCTTCCGACCGGGGGGTAGGTATGGCTACACCTTC